The 32 T cell receptor beta chains below all came from one sample that was sequenced in a study of blood T cell repertoires in COVID-19. Clones were sequenced by immunoSEQ multiplex PCR, and TCRdb holds only the in-frame ones, with some missing. The table includes some 49,000 clones, 75% to 85% detected once. The sequencing sample was made of peripheral blood. The receptors stem from a woman aged 60-75 years with acute or convalescent COVID-19.

This sequence joins TRBV29-1 and TRBJ2-3; 11 nucleotides match TRBD2. This CDR3 contains 14 residues. V was clipped by 7 bases and J by 2 bases; unmatched bases: 5. Germline V gene sequence: CDR1 SQVTM, CDR2 ANQGSEA. CDR3 nucleotide sequence: TGCAGCGGTGGGACTAGCGGAACCACAGATACGCAGTATTTT. Translation: CSGGTSGTTDTQYF.

This sequence joins TRBV3-1 (or the pseudogene TRBV3-2) and TRBJ1-1; D not resolved. V gave up 1 base and J gave up 4 bases, with 7 bases separating them. This CDR3 has 13 residues. Germline assignment: CDR1 LGHDT and CDR2 YNNKEL (reference sequence). CDR3 sequence (DNA): TGTGCCAGCAGCCAAGGTACGGGCACTGAAGCTTTCTTT. Translation gives CASSQGTGTEAFF.

This clone has just one count. The chain has TRBV4-1 and TRBJ1-1, with D possibly TRBD1 on 5 matching bases. The V gene's germline CDR1 is MGHRA and CDR2 YSYEKL. The V end lost 2 bases, the J end lost 3 bases, and 13 bases lay between the germline ends. The CDR3 runs to 15 residues. CDR3 residues: CASSQLTGGDTEAFF. CDR3 in DNA: TGCGCCAGCAGCCAATTGACGGGGGGGGACACTGAAGCTTTCTTT.

This chain connects TRBV10-3 to TRBJ2-2, with 12 bases lining up with TRBD2. The CDR3 runs to 16 residues. The germline gives CDR1 ENHRY, CDR2 SYGVKD. V was pared by 3 bases and J by 8 bases, with 7 bases of the junction left unmatched. CDR3 DNA: TGTGCCATCAGTGATCAGACTAGCGGGAGTCCTGGGGAGCTGTTTTTT. This encodes CAISDQTSGSPGELFF.

The chain has TRBV30 and TRBJ2-1; 10 nucleotides align to TRBD2. CDR3 length: 15 amino acids. Germline V lookup: CDR1 GTSNPN, CDR2 SVGIG (reference sequence). Trimming cost V 8 bases and J 0 bases; bases outside gene matches: 7. The CDR3 nucleotides are TGTGCCGCAAAAGCGGGAGGGTTCTCCTACAATGAGCAGTTCTTC. Its translation: CAAKAGGFSYNEQFF.

The table lists this clone with a few counts. This sequence joins TRBV30 and TRBJ2-1, with no clear D. The CDR3 runs 15 residues. Trimming pared 3 bases from V and 0 bases from J, leaving 12 bases between. CDR1 is GTSNPN, CDR2 SVGIG, per germline (reference sequence). Here the CDR3 reads CAWRLMRSSYNEQFF. CDR3 DNA: TGTGCCTGGAGACTAATGCGGAGCTCCTACAATGAGCAGTTCTTC. Using reference TRBV30 and TRBJ2-1 for the parts outside the CDR3, the full variable domain is SQTIHQWPATLVQPVGSPLSLECTVEGTSNPNLYWYRQAAGRGLQLLFYSVGIGQISSEVPQNLSASRPQDRQFILSSKKLLLSDSGFYLCAWRLMRSSYNEQFFGPGTRLTVL.

The chain couples TRBV18 to TRBJ2-1, with a weak D call TRBD2 (5 bases). Germline V gene lookup returns CDR1 KGHSH and CDR2 LQKENI. This CDR3 has 15 amino acids. Trimming left V 3 bases short and J 0 bases short, with 9 bases between. CDR3 sequence reads: CASSPRVVSYNEQFF. CDR3 in DNA: TGTGCCAGCTCACCGAGGGTTGTCTCCTACAATGAGCAGTTCTTC.

This rearrangement joins TRBV24-1 to TRBJ2-3, with 10 bases that match TRBD2. The CDR3 length is 15 residues. Losses at the gene ends were 4 bases for V and 6 bases for J; bases not matched to a gene: 6. Germline V gene data show CDR1 as KGHDR and CDR2 as SFDVKD. The CDR3 spells CATSDPGLAVDTQYF. Written as DNA, the CDR3 is TGTGCCACCAGTGACCCAGGACTAGCGGTCGATACGCAGTATTTT.

V gene TRBV1 combines with J gene TRBJ2-1; TRBD2, the table's D call, lacks a check against the DNA. TRBV1 is termed a pseudogene. The CDR3 totals 17 residues. The CDR3 loop is CTSSQKSPSGGDNEQFF. The DNA of the CDR3 is TGCACCAGCAGCCAAAAGAGCCCTAGCGGGGGGGACAATGAGCAGTTCTTC.

The V call is TRBV24-1, the J call TRBJ2-7, with 8 bases fitting TRBD2. CDR1 and CDR2 from the germline V gene are KGHDR and SFDVKD. V gave up 4 bases and J gave up 2 bases; unmatched junction bases: 9. The CDR3 contains 16 residues. CDR3 sequence reads: CATSDRGAGAPYEQYF. CDR3 bases: TGTGCCACCAGTGACCGTGGAGCGGGAGCACCCTACGAGCAGTACTTC.

This clone was observed once. The gene calls are TRBV16 and TRBJ2-3; perhaps TRBD1 as D (7 bases). Germline V gene lookup returns CDR1 KGHSY and CDR2 FQNENV. The CDR3 spans 18 residues. V lost 4 bases and J lost 0, with 20 bases in between. CDR3 bases: TGTGCCAGCAGCCCACAGGGGAGGCAGCTGTCTAGCACAGATACGCAGTATTTT. This codes for CASSPQGRQLSSTDTQYF.

The chain recombines TRBV2 with TRBJ2-1; D possibly corresponds to TRBD1 (6 bases). V lost 7 bases and J lost 8, with 9 bases in between. In germline, CDR1 is SNHLY, CDR2 FYNNEI. CDR3 size: 11 residues. The CDR3 protein is CASTAGDEQFF. In DNA form, the CDR3 reads TGTGCCAGCACCGCAGGGGATGAGCAGTTCTTC.

This clone was observed a handful of times. This rearrangement joins TRBV29-1 to TRBJ1-1, with D perhaps TRBD1 (5 bases). V lost 6 bases to trimming and J lost 7 bases, with 18 bases between them. The germline V gene has CDR1 SQVTM and CDR2 ANQGSEA. The length of the CDR3 is 13 residues. The CDR3 here is CSVITSKGFEAFF. CDR3 bases: TGCAGCGTGATAACCTCTAAGGGGTTTGAAGCTTTCTTT.

The chain employs TRBV9 and TRBJ2-7; D unclear. CDR1 and CDR2 from the germline V gene are SGDLS and YYNGEE. This CDR3 has 14 residues. V lost 0 bases and J 7 bases, leaving 14 bases between the germline ends. The DNA of the CDR3 is TGTGCCAGCAGCGTAGCACAGCTTACAGATGAGCAGTACTTC. This sequence encodes CASSVAQLTDEQYF. The variable domain in full, completed from reference TRBV9 and TRBJ2-7, reads DSGVTQTPKHLITATGQRVTLRCSPRSGDLSVYWYQQSLDQGLQFLIQYYNGEERAKGNILERFSAQQFPDLHSELNLSSLELGDSALYFCASSVAQLTDEQYFGPGTRLTVT.

J is TRBJ2-7 and V is TRBV9; tentatively, D is TRBD1 (6 bases). The CDR3 is 16 residues long. Trimming cost V 4 bases and J 4 bases, with 21 bases left between them. Germline V CDR1 and CDR2: SGDLS, YYNGEE. The CDR3: CASSPHHQGKVYEQYF. The CDR3 coding sequence is TGTGCCAGCAGCCCACATCATCAGGGGAAAGTGTACGAGCAGTACTTC.

The chain is built from TRBV19 and TRBJ1-1, with TRBD1 matching 9 bases. After removal of 9 bases from V and 6 bases from J, the junction contained 14 bases not matched to a gene. This CDR3 spans 15 amino acids. Germline V CDR1 and CDR2: LNHDA, SQIVND (reference sequence). Written as DNA, the CDR3 is TGTGCCAGCTCCGGGACAGGGCGACCTGGCGCTGAAGCTTTCTTT. This sequence encodes CASSGTGRPGAEAFF.

A single count supports this clone. DNA for the CDR3: TGCAGCGTTGACAGGGGAAGCGGCACTGAAGCTTTCTTT. Residues: CSVDRGSGTEAFF. The chain couples TRBV29-1 to TRBJ1-1; possibly TRBD1 for D (6 bases). Per the germline V gene, CDR1 is SQVTM and CDR2 is ANQGSEA. The V gene lost 3 bases and the J gene lost 4 bases, with 12 bases spanning the gap. The CDR3 totals 13 residues.

The chain combines TRBV11-2 with TRBJ1-1; possible D gene TRBD1, 6 bases. Trimming pared 3 bases from V and 2 bases from J, leaving 13 bases between. This CDR3 is built from 15 residues. Germline CDR1 SGHAT, CDR2 FQNNGV. CDR3 sequence: CASSLRDRINTEAFF. CDR3 DNA sequence: TGTGCCAGCAGCTTGAGAGACAGGATAAACACTGAAGCTTTCTTT.

This clone has just a few counts. The CDR3 is CASSVEDLDTEAFF. The DNA for the CDR3 is TGTGCCAGCAGCGTGGAGGATCTCGACACTGAAGCTTTCTTT. The chain has TRBV9 and TRBJ1-1; D is undetermined. Germline values: CDR1 SGDLS, CDR2 YYNGEE. This CDR3 is 14 amino acids long. V was pared by 2 bases and J by 3 bases, with 11 bases between.

This clone was counted once. This chain uses TRBV4-1 with TRBJ1-1; TRBD1 agrees at 8 bases. The CDR3 covers 14 residues. V lost 4 bases to trimming and J lost 1 base; unmatched junction nucleotides: 2. The V gene's germline CDR1 is MGHRA and CDR2 YSYEKL. Here the CDR3 reads CASSPDRANTEAFF. In DNA form, the CDR3 reads TGCGCCAGCAGCCCGGACAGGGCGAACACTGAAGCTTTCTTT.

The chain recombines TRBV9 with TRBJ2-1; D is possibly TRBD2 (6 bases). CDR1 is SGDLS, CDR2 YYNGEE, per germline. Trimming pared 3 bases from V and 4 bases from J, leaving 14 bases between. The CDR3 runs to 15 residues. CDR3 in DNA: TGTGCCAGCAGCGGCGGGGCGTACTTTTACAATGAGCAGTTCTTC. Residues: CASSGGAYFYNEQFF.

The V gene is TRBV5-6, the J gene TRBJ2-7, with TRBD1 matching over 8 bases. CDR3 length: 15 residues. Germline CDR1 reads SGHDT; CDR2 reads YYEEEE. V shed 4 bases and J 3 bases; nucleotides not matched to a gene: 9. The CDR3 loop reads CASSLTTGGFYEQYF. The CDR3 nucleotides read TGTGCCAGCAGCCTTACAACAGGGGGATTCTACGAGCAGTACTTC.

J is TRBJ2-1 and V is TRBV5-8; tentative D call: TRBD2 (6 bases). The CDR3 spans 13 residues. The V end lost 4 bases, the J end lost 8 bases, and 13 bases lay between the germline ends. Germline lookup yields CDR1 SGHTS and CDR2 YDEGEE. DNA of the CDR3: TGTGCCAGCAGCCTCCGGGAGCCCCATGAGCAGTTCTTC. Translated: CASSLREPHEQFF.

V usage is TRBV3-1 (or the pseudogene TRBV3-2) and J usage is TRBJ1-4; D is possibly TRBD1 (6 bases). The CDR3 is 17 amino acids. Germline loops: CDR1 LGHDT, CDR2 YNNKEL (reference sequence). Trimming took off 1 base at V and 6 bases at J, with 18 bases between the two ends. In DNA, the CDR3 is TGTGCCAGCAGCCAAGTCATAGGGGCAGGGGCGGATGAAAAACTGTTTTTT. It translates to CASSQVIGAGADEKLFF.

The V and J genes are TRBV19 and TRBJ2-7, with D possibly being TRBD1 (6 bases). This CDR3 is 15 amino acids long. V gave up 5 bases and J gave up 1 base, with 15 bases separating them. Germline V gene lookup returns CDR1 LNHDA and CDR2 SQIVND (reference sequence). The CDR3 loop is CASSVSRDTSYEQYF. CDR3 nucleotides: TGTGCCAGTAGTGTCAGCCGGGACACGTCCTACGAGCAGTACTTC.

The gene calls are TRBV2 and TRBJ1-2; D remains ambiguous. The V gene lost 7 bases and the J gene lost 1 base, with 16 bases spanning the gap. This CDR3 region has 15 residues. Germline lookup yields CDR1 SNHLY and CDR2 FYNNEI. The CDR3 bases are TGTGCCAGCACAGCAACTGGGCAGAATAACTATGGCTACACCTTC. Encoded protein: CASTATGQNNYGYTF.

V and J are TRBV7-2 and TRBJ1-1; TRBD1 is a possible D gene (6 bases). V shed 3 bases and J shed 0 bases, with 8 bases lying between them. The CDR3 loop spans 14 amino acids. Germline V gives CDR1 SGHTA, CDR2 FQGNSA. CDR3 residues: CASSFGQMNTEAFF. The CDR3 DNA is TGTGCCAGCAGCTTTGGACAGATGAACACTGAAGCTTTCTTT.

The V and J genes are TRBV27 and TRBJ2-1; TRBD2 agrees at 12 bases. CDR1 MNHEY and CDR2 SMNVEV come from the germline V gene (reference sequence). The CDR3 contains 21 residues. V trimming: 5 bases; J trimming: 6 bases; junction bases outside the gene matches: 23. The CDR3 DNA follows: TGTGCCAGCAGTCTCAAGCGGACTAGCGGGACCTCTTCAGCCGGGGGCAATGAGCAGTTCTTC. This gives the protein CASSLKRTSGTSSAGGNEQFF.

The V call is TRBV20-1, the J call TRBJ1-1, with 8 bases that match TRBD1. V gave up 3 bases and J gave up 0 bases; unmatched junction bases: 9. Per germline, CDR1 DFQATT and CDR2 SNEGSKA (reference sequence). CDR3 length: 16 residues. The CDR3 region is CSASTGQGRMNTEAFF. The CDR3 DNA reads as TGCAGTGCTAGTACCGGACAGGGTCGAATGAACACTGAAGCTTTCTTT.

This sequence joins TRBV5-1 and TRBJ1-1, with no clear D. CDR1 SGHRS and CDR2 YFSETQ come from the germline V gene. The length of the CDR3 is 12 residues. V was cut by 0 bases and J by 7 bases, with 7 bases left in between. CDR3 sequence reads: CASSLDTVEAFF. The CDR3 nucleotides read TGCGCCAGCAGCTTGGACACAGTTGAAGCTTTCTTT.

This clone was found a few times. The chain employs TRBV12-3 or TRBV12-4 and TRBJ1-5; D gene unclear. The CDR3 sequence is 13 residues long. Trimming pared 2 bases from V and 2 bases from J, leaving 4 bases between. In nucleotides, the CDR3 is TGTGCCAGCAGTTTACAGGGCAATCAGCCCCAGCATTTT. Its translation is CASSLQGNQPQHF.

The rearrangement joins TRBV5-6 to TRBJ1-1; no reliable D call. V gave up 3 bases and J gave up 1 base, with 7 bases separating them. Germline lookup yields CDR1 SGHDT and CDR2 YYEEEE. CDR3 length equals 13 residues. The DNA for the CDR3 is TGTGCCAGCAGCTCTTTCGGGAACACTGAAGCTTTCTTT. It codes for CASSSFGNTEAFF.